This T cell receptor (beta chain) was captured in a study of response to subunit inactivated influenza vaccine. This clonotype occurred a few times. V lost 5 bases, J lost 3 bases, and 13 bases stayed unmatched. The CDR3 spans 16 residues. CDR1 and CDR2 (germline): DFQATT, SNEGSKA (reference sequence). TCRdb independently ran MiXCR on the RT-PCR reads; one entry per CDR3 protein. Found here are roughly 540,000 distinct CDR3 sequences, around 25% of them singletons; the top ten hold around 2.8%. The same specimen was also included in a second study, on T cells expressing NK-cell markers. In that study: As the method of synthesis, 5'RACE template switching with UMIs yielded TCR beta cDNA. The authors sequenced eight donors, of whom seven were HCMV-seropositive and one was seronegative. Over 5 donors had dominant NKG2C+ clonotypes that comprised roughly 1.0-8% of their CD8+ T cells. These clonotypes additionally ranked first within the CD3+CD56-NKG2C+ fraction of a handful of donors. Specificity for HCMV among expanded NKG2C+ T cell clones was not established.

The V gene is TRBV20-1, the J gene TRBJ2-3; TRBD2 aligns across 8 bases. The clonotype originates from a man aged 45-60 years who received an inactivated influenza vaccine. Here the sequenced sample was CD4+ T cells sorted from PBMCs, taken roughly 12 days after vaccination. The CDR3 here is CSAFSGAQGRTDTQYF. In DNA, the CDR3 is TGCAGTGCTTTTAGCGGGGCCCAAGGTCGGACAGATACGCAGTATTTT.